Following are 24 T cell receptor beta chains from one sample sequenced in a study of cytomegalovirus exposure and HLA in healthy donors. The data were produced by immunoSEQ multiplex PCR, yet TCRdb's version contains in-frame clones alone and is incomplete. The table shows 95,000 to 150,000 clones, with around 95% occurring only once. What was sequenced was PBMCs. The receptors come from a man aged 18 to 29 in good health and CMV-seronegative.

This chain joins TRBV2 and TRBJ2-6; 7 nucleotides agree with TRBD1. Unmatched junction bases numbered 23, after V lost 3 bases and J lost 0 bases. This CDR3 has 23 residues. Looked up from germline, CDR1 is SNHLY and CDR2 is FYNNEI. CDR3 loop: CASSDPTGLPPGQRASGANVLTF. CDR3 in DNA: TGTGCCAGCAGTGACCCCACAGGCCTCCCTCCGGGACAGAGAGCCTCTGGGGCCAACGTCCTGACTTTC.

The J gene is TRBJ2-3, the V gene TRBV28; 8 positions match TRBD2. This CDR3 region has 17 residues. Germline assignment: CDR1 MDHEN and CDR2 SYDVKM. The J segment lost 2 bases and the V segment lost 4 bases, leaving 11 bases of the junction unmatched. The CDR3 loop reads CASSYPSRGGVTDTQYF. The CDR3 bases are TGTGCCAGCAGTTACCCCTCCCGGGGGGGAGTCACAGATACGCAGTATTTT.

The gene calls are TRBV6-5 and TRBJ2-1, with D uncertain. The CDR3 runs to 13 residues. The germline CDR1 and CDR2 sequences are MNHEY and SVGAGI. Trimming stripped 2 bases from V and 4 bases from J, with 6 bases between. CDR3 DNA: TGTGCCAGCAGTTACCCTAGATACAATGAGCAGTTCTTC. Its translation: CASSYPRYNEQFF.

V and J are TRBV4-2 and TRBJ2-2, with TRBD2 matching 10 bases. This CDR3 contains 16 residues. Germline CDR1 reads LGHNA; CDR2 reads YNFKEQ. J gave up 5 bases and V 1 base, and 4 bases lay outside the gene matches. The CDR3 DNA reads as TGTGCCAGCAGCCAAGGGGCACTAGCGGGAACCGGGGAGCTGTTTTTT. Amino acid sequence: CASSQGALAGTGELFF.

The V gene is TRBV5-1, the J gene TRBJ1-1; no clear D gene. The length of the CDR3 is 14 residues. V was pared by 0 bases and J by 1 base, with 7 bases between. Germline V gives CDR1 SGHRS, CDR2 YFSETQ. CDR3 residues: CASSLGQQNTEAFF. CDR3 bases: TGCGCCAGCAGCTTGGGACAACAGAACACTGAAGCTTTCTTT.

This chain links TRBV27 with TRBJ2-2, with TRBD1 matching 7 bases. The V gene's germline CDR1 is MNHEY and CDR2 SMNVEV (reference sequence). The CDR3 length is 15 residues. V lost 2 bases and J lost 1; bases outside the gene matches: 1. As DNA, the CDR3 is TGTGCCAGCAGTTTAGGGACAGTGAACACCGGGGAGCTGTTTTTT. Encoded protein: CASSLGTVNTGELFF.

V usage is TRBV5-4 and J usage is TRBJ2-3; TRBD2 matches 8 bases. Trimming removed 1 base from V and 5 bases from J; junction bases left unmatched: 6. This CDR3 is built from 15 residues. Germline assignment: CDR1 SGHNT and CDR2 YYREEE (reference sequence). CDR3 bases: TGTGCCAGCAGCTTGAACGGGAGGGCCGGAGATACGCAGTATTTT. Translated: CASSLNGRAGDTQYF.

CDR3 coding DNA: TGTGCCAGCAGCCCACAGGTGGGAGGGGTCACAGATACGCAGTATTTT. Amino acid sequence: CASSPQVGGVTDTQYF. This chain links TRBV13 with TRBJ2-3, with 7 positions matching TRBD2. The trim removed 5 bases at V and 2 bases at J, leaving 10 bases unmatched. Germline CDR1 is PRHDT and CDR2 is FYEKMQ (reference sequence). This CDR3 is built from 16 residues. Full variable domain (missing parts from reference TRBV13 and TRBJ2-3): AAGVIQSPRHLIKEKRETATLKCYPIPRHDTVYWYQQGPGQDPQFLISFYEKMQSDKGSIPDRFSAQQFSDYHSELNMSSLELGDSALYFCASSPQVGGVTDTQYFGPGTRLTVL.

DNA for the CDR3: TGTGCCAGTACCCCGACCGACAGGAGCTCCTACAATGAGCAGTTCTTC. Its protein is CASTPTDRSSYNEQFF. The rearrangement uses TRBV19 and TRBJ2-1; weak D call: TRBD1 (6 bases). The CDR3 loop spans 16 amino acids. The V end lost 7 bases, the J end lost 0 bases, and 16 bases lay between the germline ends. CDR1 and CDR2 (germline): LNHDA, SQIVND (reference sequence). The variable domain in full, completed from reference TRBV19 and TRBJ2-1, reads DGGITQSPKYLFRKEGQNVTLSCEQNLNHDAMYWYRQDPGQGLRLIYYSQIVNDFQKGDIAEGYSVSREKKESFPLTVTSAQKNPTAFYLCASTPTDRSSYNEQFFGPGTRLTVL.

This clone came up once. This chain joins TRBV6-1 and TRBJ1-1; tentative D call: TRBD1 (5 bases). Germline lookup yields CDR1 MNHNS and CDR2 SASEGT. The CDR3 consists of 14 residues. The V end was cut by 5 bases, the J end by 6 bases, with 16 bases between. CDR3 DNA: TGTGCCAGCAGTTCGTGGACACTTGACCCTGAAGCTTTCTTT. It is translated as CASSSWTLDPEAFF.

The chain couples TRBV12-5 to TRBJ2-2; 10 bases line up with TRBD1. The V gene's germline CDR1 is LGHNT and CDR2 FRNRAP. Unmatched junction bases numbered 10, after V lost 6 bases and J lost 3 bases. The CDR3 loop spans 17 amino acids. CDR3 nucleotide sequence: TGTGCTAGTGGCTGGGGGCCGGGACAGGGGTACACCGGGGAGCTGTTTTTT. This gives the protein CASGWGPGQGYTGELFF.

This sequence joins TRBV5-4 and TRBJ1-1, with D uncertain. The germline CDR1 and CDR2 sequences are SGHNT and YYREEE (reference sequence). The CDR3 sequence is 11 residues long. Trimming pared 4 bases from V and 7 bases from J, leaving 8 bases between. CDR3 DNA: TGTGCCAGCAGCAGCGACGGTGAAGCTTTCTTT. This translates into CASSSDGEAFF.

Of note for this clone: An end of the junction does not agree with germline; a read error may underlie this. The chain has TRBV5-1 and TRBJ2-5; possible D gene TRBD1, 5 bases. The CDR3 is 11 amino acids. CDR1 is SGHRS, CDR2 YFSETQ, per germline. CDR3 residues: CASSIQENQYF. In nucleotides, the CDR3 is TGCGCCAGCAGCATACAGGAGAACCAGTACTTC.

The CDR3 here is CASSQDPGEGYEQYF. The CDR3 nucleotides are TGCGCCAGCAGCCAAGACCCGGGAGAGGGCTACGAGCAGTACTTC. This sequence joins TRBV4-3 and TRBJ2-7; tentatively, D is TRBD2 (6 bases). Germline V CDR1 and CDR2: LGHNA, YSLEER. V was pared by 0 bases and J by 3 bases, with 12 bases between. The CDR3 consists of 15 residues.

The rearrangement links TRBV11-2 to TRBJ1-1; D possibly corresponds to TRBD1 (5 bases). This CDR3 is built from 14 residues. V was cut by 5 bases and J by 1 base, with 11 bases left in between. Germline V lookup: CDR1 SGHAT, CDR2 FQNNGV. CDR3 loop: CASSVRQRNTEAFF. The CDR3 DNA follows: TGTGCCAGCAGCGTACGACAGCGGAACACTGAAGCTTTCTTT.

V and J are TRBV9 and TRBJ2-5; 9 nucleotides align to TRBD1. Germline V CDR1 and CDR2: SGDLS, YYNGEE. The trim removed 1 base at V and 5 bases at J, leaving 9 bases unmatched. The length of the CDR3 is 16 residues. The chain's CDR3 is CASSVSGTGGFETQYF. The CDR3 bases are TGTGCCAGCAGCGTATCGGGAACAGGGGGCTTCGAGACCCAGTACTTC.

This chain uses TRBV19 with TRBJ1-3; TRBD1 might be the D (5 bases). The CDR3 covers 13 residues. CDR1 LNHDA and CDR2 SQIVND come from the germline V gene (reference sequence). V dropped 7 bases and J dropped 5 bases, with 12 bases sitting between them. The CDR3 region is CASTGRQRNTIYF. CDR3 DNA sequence: TGTGCCAGTACGGGCAGACAGAGAAACACCATATATTTT.

The chain couples TRBV29-1 to TRBJ2-4; TRBD1 aligns across 8 bases. CDR3 length equals 12 residues. Germline V gene lookup returns CDR1 SQVTM and CDR2 ANQGSEA. The trim removed 7 bases at V and 6 bases at J, leaving 5 bases unmatched. The CDR3 DNA is TGCAGCGCTGCAGGGGGCCCAAACATTCAGTACTTC. Translated, it gives CSAAGGPNIQYF.

V and J are TRBV6-5 and TRBJ2-7, with a weak D call TRBD1 (6 bases). Looked up from germline, CDR1 is MNHEY and CDR2 is SVGAGI. V was clipped by 7 bases and J by 4 bases, with 14 bases between them. The CDR3 spans 13 residues. The CDR3 DNA follows: TGTGCCAGCACAGGGGTAACGGGTTACGAGCAGTACTTC. This gives the protein CASTGVTGYEQYF.

The V and J genes are TRBV14 and TRBJ2-4, with D perhaps matching TRBD2 (6 bases). The V gene's germline CDR1 is SGHDN and CDR2 FVKESK. The CDR3 covers 14 residues. V lost 4 bases, J lost 9 bases, and 16 bases lay in between. The CDR3 nucleotides read TGTGCCAGCAGCCGCGGTGGGGCGGGGCCCATTCAGTACTTC. Residues: CASSRGGAGPIQYF.

The rearrangement uses TRBV5-1 and TRBJ2-7; possible D gene TRBD1, 5 bases. Germline loops: CDR1 SGHRS, CDR2 YFSETQ. This CDR3 is built from 14 residues. V lost 1 base to trimming and J lost 2 bases, with 10 bases between them. DNA for the CDR3: TGCGCCAGCAGCTTGTCGGCAGGGCCCTACGAGCAGTACTTC. This translates into CASSLSAGPYEQYF.

The chain joins TRBV10-3 to TRBJ2-1; no definite D call. This CDR3 contains 13 residues. Trimming took off 0 bases at V and 8 bases at J, with 8 bases between the two ends. Germline V gene sequence: CDR1 ENHRY, CDR2 SYGVKD. For the CDR3, the DNA is TGTGCCATCAGTGAGTCCGGGTTGCATGAGCAGTTCTTC. It is translated as CAISESGLHEQFF.

The chain employs TRBV7-9 and TRBJ1-4, with 9 bases that match TRBD1. Germline V gene data show CDR1 as SEHNR and CDR2 as FQNEAQ (reference sequence). After removal of 4 bases from V and 6 bases from J, the junction contained 12 bases not matched to a gene. This CDR3 has 17 residues. As DNA, the CDR3 is TGTGCCAGCAGCTCGGCAAAGACAGGGGGATTTGATGAAAAACTGTTTTTT. It is translated as CASSSAKTGGFDEKLFF.

The V gene is TRBV7-3, the J gene TRBJ2-1; 11 nucleotides match TRBD2. V was pared by 5 bases and J by 4 bases, with 4 bases of the junction left unmatched. The CDR3 spans 15 residues. CDR1 SGHTA and CDR2 FQGTGA come from the germline V gene. The chain's CDR3 is CASSPGTSGYNEQFF. In nucleotides, the CDR3 is TGTGCCAGCAGCCCGGGGACTAGCGGTTACAATGAGCAGTTCTTC.